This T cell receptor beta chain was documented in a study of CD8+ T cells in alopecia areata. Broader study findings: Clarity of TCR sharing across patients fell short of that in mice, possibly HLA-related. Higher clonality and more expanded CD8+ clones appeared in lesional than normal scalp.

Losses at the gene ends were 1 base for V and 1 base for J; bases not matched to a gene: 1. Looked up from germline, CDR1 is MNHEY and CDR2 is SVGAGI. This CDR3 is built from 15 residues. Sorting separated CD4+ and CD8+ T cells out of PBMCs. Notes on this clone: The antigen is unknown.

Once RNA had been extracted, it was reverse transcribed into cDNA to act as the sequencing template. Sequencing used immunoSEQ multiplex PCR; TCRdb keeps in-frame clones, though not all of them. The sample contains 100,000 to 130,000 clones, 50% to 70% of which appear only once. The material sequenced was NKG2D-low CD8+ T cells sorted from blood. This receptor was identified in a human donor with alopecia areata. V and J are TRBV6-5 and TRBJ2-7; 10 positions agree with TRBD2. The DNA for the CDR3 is TGTGCCAGCAGTTACTATAGCGGGAGGTCCTACGAGCAGTACTTC. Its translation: CASSYYSGRSYEQYF.